Below, 27 T cell receptor beta chains from the same sample are listed, as sequenced in a study of Graves' ophthalmopathy and Graves' hyperthyroidism. The TCR beta CDR3 regions underwent amplification from RNA transcripts. An opening RT-PCR round employed HTBI primers and preceded a second-round multiplex PCR. TCRdb reprocessed the multiplex PCR reads via MiXCR and lists one record per CDR3 protein. The data contain some 370,000 distinct CDR3 sequences, about a sixth of them singletons. Sequencing was done on a sample of peripheral blood. The receptors come from an adult woman with stable Graves' hyperthyroidism.

This rearrangement joins TRBV20-1 to TRBJ2-7; 9 nucleotides line up with TRBD2. The CDR3 has 14 amino acids. Germline CDR1 and CDR2: DFQATT and SNEGSKA (reference sequence). The CDR3 nucleotides are TGCAGAGTAAGAGGGGCGGGAGGGTTCTACGAGCAGTACTTC. Protein sequence: CRVRGAGGFYEQYF.

In this sample, this clonotype turned up a few times. V and J are TRBV10-3 and TRBJ2-1, with TRBD2 matching 8 bases. Germline loops: CDR1 ENHRY, CDR2 SYGVKD. Germline trimming cut 3 bases from V and 3 bases from J; bases unmatched to any gene: 7. CDR3 size: 16 residues. CDR3 nucleotide sequence: TGTGCCATCAGTGACCCAGCGGGAGTAGGCTACAATGAGCAGTTCTTC. This sequence encodes CAISDPAGVGYNEQFF.

This clonotype was counted only a few times. The V and J genes are TRBV24-1 and TRBJ1-5; no definite D call. V was pared by 1 base and J by 0 bases, with 15 bases between. The CDR3 loop spans 18 amino acids. Germline CDR1 reads KGHDR; CDR2 reads SFDVKD. This chain's CDR3 is CATSDFREYSNSNQPQHF. The CDR3 DNA reads as TGTGCCACCAGTGATTTTCGAGAATACTCAAATAGCAATCAGCCCCAGCATTTT.

The chain links TRBV5-1 to TRBJ2-7; TRBD1 matches 8 bases. Germline V gives CDR1 SGHRS, CDR2 YFSETQ. Unmatched junction bases numbered 8, after V lost 3 bases and J lost 0 bases. The CDR3 length is 16 residues. CDR3 in amino acids: CASSWGGQGGSYEQYF. CDR3 nucleotides: TGCGCCAGCAGCTGGGGAGGACAGGGTGGCTCCTACGAGCAGTACTTC.

At least ten counts were recorded for this clonotype. This chain joins TRBV7-2 and TRBJ2-7; the D gene is possibly TRBD1 (6 bases). V was pared by 4 bases and J by 3 bases, with 10 bases between. The CDR3 sequence is 13 residues long. Germline assignment: CDR1 SGHTA and CDR2 FQGNSA. The CDR3 spells CASSWKDSYEQYF. CDR3 sequence (DNA): TGTGCCAGCAGCTGGAAGGACAGCTACGAGCAGTACTTC.

This clonotype was recorded many times. The rearrangement uses TRBV30 and TRBJ1-5; D unresolved. Germline CDR1 reads GTSNPN; CDR2 reads SVGIG (reference sequence). With 2 bases removed from V and 2 bases from J, the gap between germline ends came to 16 bases. CDR3 length: 16 residues. This chain's CDR3 is CAWSSGVTQGNQPQHF. The CDR3 nucleotides are TGTGCCTGGAGTTCTGGAGTAACCCAAGGCAATCAGCCCCAGCATTTT.

The genes are TRBV28 and TRBJ2-7, with D possibly being TRBD1 (6 bases). Germline lookup yields CDR1 MDHEN and CDR2 SYDVKM. The CDR3 spans 11 residues. The V end was cut by 10 bases, the J end by 2 bases, with 9 bases between. This chain's CDR3 is CATGQTYEQYF. The CDR3 DNA reads TGTGCCACGGGACAAACCTACGAGCAGTACTTC.

This clonotype was counted between two and nine times. The genes are TRBV6-2 or TRBV6-3 and TRBJ2-2, with D hard to call. Germline CDR1 reads MNHEY; CDR2 reads SVGEGT. V lost 0 bases, J lost 5 bases, and 10 bases lay in between. There are 15 residues in the CDR3. The CDR3 spells CASSYSRVGTGELFF. CDR3 nucleotide sequence: TGTGCCAGCAGTTACTCGAGAGTCGGAACCGGGGAGCTGTTTTTT.

This clonotype has ten or more counts. The rearrangement uses TRBV2 and TRBJ1-1; weak D call: TRBD1 (5 bases). Between the trimmed V and J ends, which lost 0 bases and 6 bases, there was a span of 11 bases. CDR1 and CDR2 (germline): SNHLY, FYNNEI. This CDR3 has 14 residues. This CDR3 reads CASSEAQGGAEAFF. CDR3 nucleotide sequence: TGTGCCAGCAGTGAAGCGCAGGGAGGAGCTGAAGCTTTCTTT.

This clonotype occurred many times. This chain joins TRBV20-1 and TRBJ1-2, with 7 positions matching TRBD1. This CDR3 contains 19 residues. Trimming removed 2 bases from V and 7 bases from J; junction bases left unmatched: 25. Germline V lookup: CDR1 DFQATT, CDR2 SNEGSKA (reference sequence). Written as DNA, the CDR3 is TGCAGTGCTAGAACCGCCCACAGGGGTGAATTGAGGTGGGAAATTGGCTACACCTTC. Residues: CSARTAHRGELRWEIGYTF.

This clonotype was counted many times. The chain couples TRBV27 to TRBJ1-5; D unresolved. V lost 5 bases and J lost 4, with 9 bases in between. CDR1 is MNHEY, CDR2 SMNVEV, per germline (reference sequence). The CDR3 is made up of 13 amino acids. The CDR3 protein is CASSLHRNQPQHF. The CDR3 DNA sequence: TGTGCCAGCAGTCTCCATCGGAATCAGCCCCAGCATTTT.

This clonotype was picked up many times. This chain connects TRBV9 to TRBJ1-2; 8 bases are a match to TRBD1. Trimming took 5 bases from V and 7 from J; bases not matched to a gene: 10. This CDR3 comprises 14 residues. Germline CDR1 is SGDLS and CDR2 is YYNGEE. The CDR3 bases are TGTGCCAGCAGTCTAGTAACAGGGGGTCGTGGCTACACCTTC. Amino acid sequence: CASSLVTGGRGYTF. The full variable domain, its missing parts supplied by reference TRBV9 and TRBJ1-2, is DSGVTQTPKHLITATGQRVTLRCSPRSGDLSVYWYQQSLDQGLQFLIQYYNGEERAKGNILERFSAQQFPDLHSELNLSSLELGDSALYFCASSLVTGGRGYTFGSGTRLTVV.

This clonotype showed up many times. The rearrangement uses TRBV7-2 and TRBJ1-6, with 9 nucleotides matching TRBD1. Germline CDR1 is SGHTA and CDR2 is FQGNSA. This CDR3 is built from 15 residues. Unmatched junction bases numbered 5, after V lost 1 base and J lost 10 bases. The CDR3 protein is CASSLGDRERSPLHF. The CDR3 nucleotides are TGTGCCAGCAGCTTAGGGGACAGGGAGCGGTCACCCCTCCACTTT.

This clonotype was counted a single time. The gene calls are TRBV7-9 and TRBJ1-5, with D unclear. The CDR3 spans 12 residues. The germline V gene encodes CDR1 SEHNR and CDR2 FQNEAQ (reference sequence). Trimming pared 5 bases from V and 7 bases from J, leaving 9 bases between. The CDR3 region is CASSLNDQPQHF. In DNA, the CDR3 is TGTGCCAGCAGCCTGAACGACCAGCCCCAGCATTTT.

This clonotype was seen repeatedly, ten times or more. The J gene is TRBJ2-6, the V gene TRBV9; TRBD2 is a possible D gene (5 bases). Germline assignment: CDR1 SGDLS and CDR2 YYNGEE. This CDR3 has 15 residues. The ends were cut back, 4 bases at V and 4 bases at J, with 12 bases in the middle. CDR3 bases: TGTGCCAGCAGCCCAGGAGGTTCCGGGGCCAACGTCCTGACTTTC. Protein product: CASSPGGSGANVLTF.

At least ten counts were recorded for this clonotype. V is TRBV19 and J is TRBJ2-7; 12 nucleotides line up with TRBD1. Germline V gives CDR1 LNHDA, CDR2 SQIVND (reference sequence). The V segment lost 5 bases and the J segment 5 bases; nucleotides outside the gene matches: 7. The CDR3 totals 15 residues. Here the CDR3 reads CASSVAGTGGDEQYF. CDR3 DNA: TGTGCCAGTAGTGTCGCCGGGACAGGGGGCGACGAGCAGTACTTC.

This clonotype has at least ten counts. The J gene is TRBJ2-7, the V gene TRBV4-1; D could derive from TRBD1 or TRBD2 (5 bases each). With 0 bases removed from V and 0 bases from J, the gap between germline ends came to 15 bases. The V gene's germline CDR1 is MGHRA and CDR2 YSYEKL. CDR3 size: 17 residues. DNA for the CDR3: TGCGCCAGCAGCCAAGATTTCGGGACGGCGGCCTCCTACGAGCAGTACTTC. This encodes CASSQDFGTAASYEQYF.

This clonotype came up many times. The chain joins TRBV6-2 or TRBV6-3 to TRBJ2-7; 7 nucleotides match TRBD1. With V trimmed by 2 bases and J by 4 bases, 5 bases remained unmatched. The germline CDR1 and CDR2 sequences are MNHEY and SVGEGT. The CDR3 extends over 14 amino acids. The CDR3 region is CASSYPGQWYEQYF. The CDR3, as DNA: TGTGCCAGCAGTTACCCGGGACAGTGGTACGAGCAGTACTTC.

This clonotype has a count of ten or more. The rearrangement links TRBV28 to TRBJ2-5; TRBD1 is a possible D gene (6 bases). This CDR3 contains 15 residues. Trimming left V 5 bases short and J 1 base short, with 14 bases between. CDR1 is MDHEN and CDR2 is SYDVKM in the germline V gene. CDR3 nucleotides: TGTGCCAGCAGTCTCGACAGGCGGGTCCAAGAGACCCAGTACTTC. Translated: CASSLDRRVQETQYF.

There are many counts of this clonotype. The chain recombines TRBV6-5 with TRBJ1-2; 9 nucleotides align to TRBD1. The CDR3 spans 13 residues. Trimming at V came to 7 bases and at J to 8 bases, leaving 8 bases not matched to a gene. Germline V lookup: CDR1 MNHEY, CDR2 SVGAGI. CDR3 protein: CASNPGTGSGYTF. CDR3 coding DNA: TGTGCCAGCAACCCCGGGACAGGGTCGGGCTACACCTTC.

This clonotype was found many times. The J gene is TRBJ2-6, the V gene TRBV20-1; the D gene could be TRBD1 or TRBD2 (5 bases each). Germline-derived CDR1 and CDR2 are DFQATT and SNEGSKA (reference sequence). V gave up 0 bases and J gave up 4 bases, with 19 bases separating them. CDR3 length: 18 amino acids. CDR3 nucleotide sequence: TGCAGTGCTAGAGATTACCGGGACGGCAAGTCGGGGGCCAACGTCCTGACTTTC. Encoded protein: CSARDYRDGKSGANVLTF.

The chain couples TRBV2 to TRBJ1-2; D is unresolved. Germline-derived CDR1 and CDR2 are SNHLY and FYNNEI. Trimming removed 3 bases from V and 3 bases from J, with 8 bases in between. The CDR3 runs 13 residues. The CDR3 DNA sequence: TGTGCCAGCAGTGACCTCGGGGACTATGGCTACACCTTC. It yields the protein CASSDLGDYGYTF. Drawing the rest from reference TRBV2 and TRBJ1-2, the complete variable domain is EPEVTQTPSHQVTQMGQEVILRCVPISNHLYFYWYRQILGQKVEFLVSFYNNEISEKSEIFDDQFSVERPDGSNFTLKIRSTKLEDSAMYFCASSDLGDYGYTFGSGTRLTVV.

This clonotype was observed at least ten times. V gene TRBV18 combines with J gene TRBJ1-1; 9 bases are shared with TRBD1. The CDR3 has 14 residues. Germline V gene lookup returns CDR1 KGHSH and CDR2 LQKENI. V shed 8 bases, J shed 5 bases, and the junction held 9 bases outside the gene matches. The CDR3 DNA reads TGTGCCAGCCGACAGGGGGGTCAGTTAACTGAAGCTTTCTTT. Translation: CASRQGGQLTEAFF.

The sample holds many counts of this clonotype. This chain uses TRBV20-1 with TRBJ2-5; tentative D call: TRBD1 (5 bases). Deletions cut 0 bases from V and 1 base from J, with 12 bases between. Germline V gives CDR1 DFQATT, CDR2 SNEGSKA (reference sequence). The CDR3 totals 15 residues. The CDR3 DNA reads as TGCAGTGCTAGAGATGGTGCAGGGTCCCAAGAGACCCAGTACTTC. The encoded protein is CSARDGAGSQETQYF.

Written as DNA, the CDR3 is TGCAGTGCTAGAGCGGACCTCTATGGCTACACCTTC. Translation: CSARADLYGYTF. The rearrangement uses TRBV20-1 and TRBJ1-2; unclear D gene. Trimming pared 1 base from V and 4 bases from J, leaving 7 bases between. The CDR3 covers 12 residues. CDR1 and CDR2 (germline): DFQATT, SNEGSKA (reference sequence).

This clonotype was seen ten or more times. The chain recombines TRBV28 with TRBJ2-7, with no clear D. The ends were cut back, 7 bases at V and 0 bases at J, with 10 bases in the middle. The length of the CDR3 is 13 residues. Germline CDR1 and CDR2: MDHEN and SYDVKM. The CDR3, as DNA: TGTGCCAGCATCGGGCACGGCTCCTACGAGCAGTACTTC. Amino acids: CASIGHGSYEQYF.

The table lists this clonotype with many counts. The V gene is TRBV4-2, the J gene TRBJ1-1; D gene uncertain. From germline, CDR1 is LGHNA and CDR2 YNFKEQ. Between the trimmed V and J ends, which lost 2 bases and 3 bases, there was a span of 10 bases. The CDR3 totals 14 residues. The CDR3 protein is CASSQSIQYTEAFF. CDR3 DNA: TGTGCCAGCAGCCAATCGATACAGTACACTGAAGCTTTCTTT.